A single sample gave rise to the 20 T cell receptor beta chains below, sequenced in a study of molecular identifiers for immune sequencing clone quantification. TCRdb re-called the PCR reads through MiXCR, storing one row per CDR3 protein. The sample consists of some 100,000 distinct CDR3 sequences, about 35% of them appearing once. Specimen: naive CD8+ T cells from blood, with Jurkat cell RNA spiked in. Subset reported: FACS-sorted CD8+CD4-CCR7+CD45RA+ naive T cells. The source of these receptors is a human donor in good health. Some libraries in this study had Jurkat cell RNA spiked in.

A note on this clonotype: A much larger clone sits a single nucleotide away, making a read error possible. CDR3 coding DNA: TGTGCCAGCAGTTACGTGATCGGACTAGCGGACCACGAGCAGTACTTC. Its protein is CASSYVIGLADHEQYF. The chain combines TRBV28 with TRBJ2-7, with 10 bases lining up with TRBD2. CDR3 length: 16 residues. Germline-derived CDR1 and CDR2 are MDHEN and SYDVKM. Unmatched junction bases numbered 11, after V lost 4 bases and J lost 5 bases.

A remark on this clonotype: At one end the junction does not follow the germline gene, possibly because of a read error. The rearrangement uses TRBV6-2 or TRBV6-3 and TRBJ2-2; D is tentatively TRBD1 or TRBD2 (5 bases each). Germline lookup yields CDR1 MNHEY and CDR2 SVGEGT. The CDR3 consists of 14 residues. The CDR3 here is CASSDSPNTGEQFF. The DNA for the CDR3 is TGTGCCAGCAGTGACAGCCCGAACACCGGGGAGCAGTTTTTT.

This clonotype was observed a single time. This rearrangement joins TRBV6-5 to TRBJ1-4; TRBD1 matches 8 bases. The CDR3 has 15 residues. Germline V lookup: CDR1 MNHEY, CDR2 SVGAGI. Trimming at V came to 3 bases and at J to 1 base, leaving 1 base not matched to a gene. The CDR3 region has the DNA TGTGCCAGCAGTTATGGGACAGGAACTAATGAAAAACTGTTTTTT. Encoded protein: CASSYGTGTNEKLFF.

This clonotype showed up many times. The genes are TRBV6-6 and TRBJ2-1; no clear D. With 2 bases removed from V and 10 bases from J, the gap between germline ends came to 9 bases. The CDR3 consists of 12 residues. Germline V gene data show CDR1 as MNHNY and CDR2 as SVGAGI (reference sequence). CDR3 bases: TGTGCCAGCAGTTACGTTCTAGAGGAGCAGTTCTTC. The encoded protein is CASSYVLEEQFF.

A single count supports this clonotype. Without the conserved terminal phenylalanine or tryptophan, this CDR3 likely stems from a read error. V usage is TRBV4-3 and J usage is TRBJ2-1, with 10 bases aligning to TRBD2. This CDR3 region has 18 residues. Germline V gene lookup returns CDR1 LGHNA and CDR2 YSLEER. The J segment lost 2 bases and the V segment lost 4 bases, leaving 11 bases of the junction unmatched. The CDR3 DNA is TGCGCCAGCAGCCCGGGGCCCCGAACTAGCGGGACCTACAATGAGCAGTTCATC. Its protein product is CASSPGPRTSGTYNEQFI.

Regarding this clonotype: At one end the junction does not follow the germline gene, possibly because of a read error. The V call is TRBV4-1, the J call TRBJ2-3, with no clear D. CDR1 is MGHRA and CDR2 is YSYEKL in the germline V gene. The CDR3 has 16 amino acids. For the CDR3, the DNA is TGCGCCTGCAGCCAAGCCCCCCCGACTAGCACAGATACGCAGTATTTT. It translates to CACSQAPPTSTDTQYF.

V is TRBV28 and J is TRBJ1-5; D is unclear. Trimming took off 2 bases at V and 4 bases at J, with 12 bases between the two ends. Germline CDR1 is MDHEN and CDR2 is SYDVKM. This CDR3 region has 15 residues. The CDR3 bases are TGTGCCAGCAGTTTAGCCCGGGTTGGTAATCAGCCCCAGCATTTT. This encodes CASSLARVGNQPQHF.

Regarding this clonotype: The germline gene is not matched at one end of the junction; a read error may be the cause. The V gene is TRBV28, the J gene TRBJ2-4; a possible D gene is TRBD2 (5 bases). Germline CDR1 is MDHEN and CDR2 is SYDVKM. The CDR3 contains 15 residues. The CDR3 loop reads CASRGRTLAKYIQYF. The CDR3 region has the DNA TGTGCCAGCAGGGGCAGAACTCTAGCCAAATACATTCAGTACTTC.

This clonotype has a handful of counts. The chain joins TRBV28 to TRBJ2-2; 8 bases are a match to TRBD2. Trimming took 4 bases from V and 5 from J; bases not matched to a gene: 21. Looked up from germline, CDR1 is MDHEN and CDR2 is SYDVKM. CDR3 size: 20 residues. The CDR3 loop reads CASSSTTSVDPPAETGELFF. DNA for the CDR3: TGTGCCAGCAGTTCAACGACTAGCGTCGACCCCCCCGCAGAGACCGGGGAGCTGTTTTTT.

The rearrangement links TRBV20-1 to TRBJ1-4; unclear D gene. Germline CDR1 and CDR2: DFQATT and SNEGSKA (reference sequence). This CDR3 has 14 amino acids. Deletions cut 1 base from V and 4 bases from J, with 10 bases between. The CDR3 protein is CSARVGQFNEKLFF. The CDR3 bases are TGCAGTGCTAGAGTCGGCCAGTTTAATGAAAAACTGTTTTTT.

This clonotype was seen a few times. The genes are TRBV7-8 and TRBJ1-2, with a possible D match to TRBD1 (6 bases). Germline V gene lookup returns CDR1 SGHVS and CDR2 FQNEAQ. The CDR3 is 13 residues long. V gave up 5 bases and J gave up 8 bases, with 15 bases separating them. CDR3: CASSITGPNGYTF. The CDR3 nucleotides read TGTGCCAGCAGCATTACAGGGCCGAACGGCTACACCTTC.

This clonotype has just a few counts. Mismatch with germline at one junction end may stem from a read error. V and J are TRBV5-6 and TRBJ2-7; D not resolved. The V gene's germline CDR1 is SGHDT and CDR2 YYEEEE. The CDR3 is 11 amino acids. CDR3 protein: CASSWSSEQYF. The DNA of the CDR3 is TGTGCCAGCAGCTGGTCCTCCGAGCAGTACTTC.

Concerning this clonotype itself: A read error may account for a junction end that differs from germline. This rearrangement joins TRBV5-1 to TRBJ2-7; TRBD1 matches at 9 bases. The CDR3 has 17 amino acids. The germline V gene has CDR1 SGHRS and CDR2 YFSETQ. As DNA, the CDR3 is TGCGCCAGCAGCTTGGAGGCCCACAGGGGGCCCGGCTACGGGCAGTACTTC. The encoded protein is CASSLEAHRGPGYGQYF. The full variable domain, completed using reference TRBV5-1 and TRBJ2-7, is KAGVTQTPRYLIKTRGQQVTLSCSPISGHRSVSWYQQTPGQGLQFLFEYFSETQRNKGNFPGRFSGRQFSNSRSEMNVSTLELGDSALYLCASSLEAHRGPGYGQYFGPGTRLTVT.

This clonotype showed up many times. This chain uses TRBV6-2 or TRBV6-3 with TRBJ2-2; D gene uncertain. V was pared by 7 bases and J by 6 bases, with 12 bases between. The CDR3 contains 13 residues. Germline loops: CDR1 MNHEY, CDR2 SVGEGT. CDR3 DNA: TGTGCCAGCACTGATTGGGAAGCCGGGGAGCTGTTTTTT. This sequence encodes CASTDWEAGELFF.

Of note for this clonotype: A much larger clonotype is one base distant, so this may be a read error. V gene TRBV5-3 combines with J gene TRBJ2-1, with 9 bases identical to TRBD2. TRBV5-3 is placed among ORFs of uncertain function. J was trimmed by 8 bases and V by 8 bases; bases with no gene match: 5. The CDR3 totals 12 residues. The CDR3 protein is CASPLAGDEQFF. As DNA, the CDR3 is TGTGCCAGCCCTTTAGCGGGAGATGAGCAGTTCTTC.

A few counts support this clonotype. CDR3 nucleotides: TGTGCCAGCAGTGTTGGACAGGGGGCGCGGGGAGATACGCAGTATTTT. Residues: CASSVGQGARGDTQYF. V and J are TRBV12-3 or TRBV12-4 and TRBJ2-3, with 11 bases that match TRBD1. The CDR3 consists of 16 residues. The J segment lost 5 bases and the V segment lost 5 bases, leaving 9 bases of the junction unmatched.

The chain uses TRBV20-1 and TRBJ1-1; TRBD1 is a possible D gene (5 bases). The CDR3 consists of 17 residues. CDR1 and CDR2 (germline): DFQATT, SNEGSKA (reference sequence). The V end was cut by 0 bases, the J end by 0 bases, with 17 bases between. CDR3 in amino acids: CSARDVRAGRVNTEAFF. CDR3 sequence (DNA): TGCAGTGCTAGAGATGTTCGGGCAGGGAGGGTGAACACTGAAGCTTTCTTT.

A note on this clonotype: This may be a read error: a much more frequent sequence differs by one nucleotide. This chain connects TRBV9 to TRBJ1-6; D ambiguous. The CDR3 is 14 residues long. V gave up 5 bases and J gave up 5 bases, with 11 bases separating them. Germline V lookup: CDR1 SGDLS, CDR2 YYNGEE. CDR3 in amino acids: CASRPGGDNSPLHF. The CDR3, as DNA: TGTGCCAGCAGGCCCGGCGGAGATAATTCACCCCTCCACTTT.

At least ten counts were recorded for this clonotype. The chain has TRBV11-2 and TRBJ1-1; D ambiguous. Between the trimmed V and J ends, which lost 7 bases and 5 bases, there was a span of 14 bases. The germline V gene encodes CDR1 SGHAT and CDR2 FQNNGV. The CDR3 covers 13 residues. This CDR3 is CASNHWGRTEAFF. The CDR3, as DNA: TGTGCCAGCAACCACTGGGGTCGAACTGAAGCTTTCTTT.

This clonotype was detected many times. This chain links TRBV5-1 with TRBJ1-5, with D unresolved. Trimming took 4 bases from V and 5 from J, leaving 10 bases between them. Germline CDR1 reads SGHRS; CDR2 reads YFSETQ. This CDR3 is 13 amino acids long. The CDR3 DNA reads TGCGCCAGCAGCCTTGATTTGGATCAGCCCCAGCATTTT. This gives the protein CASSLDLDQPQHF.